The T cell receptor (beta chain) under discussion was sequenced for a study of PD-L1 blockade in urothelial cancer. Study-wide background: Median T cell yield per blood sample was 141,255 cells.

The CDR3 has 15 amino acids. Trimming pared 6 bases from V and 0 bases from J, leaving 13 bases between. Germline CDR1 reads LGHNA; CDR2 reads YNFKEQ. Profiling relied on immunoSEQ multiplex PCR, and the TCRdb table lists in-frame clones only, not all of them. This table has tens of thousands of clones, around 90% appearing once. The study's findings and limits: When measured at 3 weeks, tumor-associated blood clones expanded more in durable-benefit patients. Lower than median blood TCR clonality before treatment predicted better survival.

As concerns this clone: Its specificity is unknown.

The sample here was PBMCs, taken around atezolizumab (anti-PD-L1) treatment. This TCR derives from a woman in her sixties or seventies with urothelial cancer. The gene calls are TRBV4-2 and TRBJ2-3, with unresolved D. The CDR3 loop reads CASRPLLSSTDTQYF. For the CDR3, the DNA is TGTGCCAGCAGGCCCCTACTCTCTAGCACAGATACGCAGTATTTT.